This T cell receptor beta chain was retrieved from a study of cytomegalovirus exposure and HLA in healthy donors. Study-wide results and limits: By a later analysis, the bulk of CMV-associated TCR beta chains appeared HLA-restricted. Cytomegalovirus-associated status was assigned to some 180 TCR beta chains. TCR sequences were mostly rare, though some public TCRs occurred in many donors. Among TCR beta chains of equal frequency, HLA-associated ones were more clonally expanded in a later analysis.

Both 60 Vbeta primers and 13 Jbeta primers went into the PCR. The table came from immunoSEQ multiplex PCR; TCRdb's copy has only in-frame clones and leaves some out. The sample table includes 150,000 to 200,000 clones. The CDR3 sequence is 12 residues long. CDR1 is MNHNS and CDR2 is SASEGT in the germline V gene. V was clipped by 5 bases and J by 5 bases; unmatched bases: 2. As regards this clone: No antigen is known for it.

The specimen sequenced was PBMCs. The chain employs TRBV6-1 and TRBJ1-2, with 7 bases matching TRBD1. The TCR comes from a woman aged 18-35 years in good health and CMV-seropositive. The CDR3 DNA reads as TGTGCCAGCAGTCCGGGACAGTATGGCTACACCTTC. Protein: CASSPGQYGYTF.